A selection of T cell receptor beta chains follows, all from one sample in a study of cytomegalovirus exposure and HLA in healthy donors. Here immunoSEQ multiplex PCR was the method, and the copy in TCRdb shows in-frame clones only, minus some. The data hold about 130,000 clones, with about 79% observed a single time. The sample comprised PBMCs. The receptors shown here come from a female donor in good health and CMV-seropositive. The CDR3 runs from the conserved cysteine through the conserved F or W. The size field is filled for only some rows; it gives once, few, many or a size class.

j_gene: TRBJ1-1; v_gene: TRBV7-6; abundance: .; CDR3aa: CASSLDGGENTEAFF
j_gene: TRBJ1-4; v_gene: TRBV9; abundance: .; CDR3aa: CASSASGTGVEKLFF
j_gene: TRBJ1-2; v_gene: TRBV15; abundance: .; CDR3aa: CATSLGQGVYGYTF
j_gene: TRBJ2-5; v_gene: TRBV28; abundance: .; CDR3aa: CASRQYRVLETQYF
j_gene: TRBJ2-1; v_gene: TRBV6-1; abundance: once; CDR3aa: CASRPGLGSYNEQFF
j_gene: TRBJ2-1; v_gene: TRBV11-1; abundance: .; CDR3aa: CASRVGVAGEGSDEQFF
j_gene: TRBJ2-5; v_gene: TRBV5-1; abundance: .; CDR3aa: CASSPGTGIQETQYF
j_gene: TRBJ1-2; v_gene: TRBV7-2; abundance: .; CDR3aa: CASSLRQFYSYGYTF
j_gene: TRBJ2-5; v_gene: TRBV13; abundance: .; CDR3aa: CASSLAGGQETQYF
j_gene: TRBJ2-1; v_gene: TRBV9; abundance: .; CDR3aa: CASSVNPGLAGNEQFF
j_gene: TRBJ2-1; v_gene: TRBV5-6; abundance: .; CDR3aa: CASSVDRYKQFF
j_gene: TRBJ2-5; v_gene: TRBV7-3; abundance: .; CDR3aa: CASSAQLEETQYF
j_gene: TRBJ2-7; v_gene: TRBV9; abundance: .; CDR3aa: CASSVTGTARSEQYF
j_gene: TRBJ1-5; v_gene: TRBV9; abundance: .; CDR3aa: CATDRDRELPSNQPQHF
j_gene: TRBJ1-1; v_gene: TRBV18; abundance: .; CDR3aa: CASSPRVGRTEAFF
j_gene: TRBJ2-7; v_gene: TRBV6-6; abundance: .; CDR3aa: CASGRGSIGEQYF
j_gene: TRBJ2-7; v_gene: TRBV5-4; abundance: .; CDR3aa: CASSSGLAGGRSEQYF
j_gene: TRBJ2-1; v_gene: TRBV6-1; abundance: .; CDR3aa: CASSADRANEQFF
j_gene: TRBJ2-5; v_gene: TRBV18; abundance: .; CDR3aa: CASSTTGPSYQETQYF
j_gene: TRBJ2-1; v_gene: TRBV7-3; abundance: .; CDR3aa: CASSPKPRTSGNYNEQFF
j_gene: TRBJ2-5; v_gene: TRBV5-4; abundance: .; CDR3aa: CASSDWAGGRFQYF
j_gene: TRBJ2-7; v_gene: TRBV7-2; abundance: .; CDR3aa: CASSLGGQVYEQYF
j_gene: TRBJ1-2; v_gene: TRBV10-3; abundance: few; CDR3aa: CAISESSGGHGYTF
j_gene: TRBJ1-1; v_gene: TRBV15; abundance: once; CDR3aa: CATSSWTAMNTEAFF
j_gene: TRBJ1-1; v_gene: TRBV6-1; abundance: once; CDR3aa: CASGGETEAFF
j_gene: TRBJ2-3; v_gene: TRBV14; abundance: .; CDR3aa: CASQQGRVPGTDTQYF
j_gene: TRBJ2-1; v_gene: TRBV12-2; abundance: .; CDR3aa: CASRCRPRASGRYNEQFF
j_gene: TRBJ2-5; v_gene: TRBV2; abundance: .; CDR3aa: CASSEFVGETQYF
j_gene: TRBJ1-3; v_gene: TRBV30; abundance: .; CDR3aa: CAWSVGTKGNTIYF
j_gene: TRBJ2-2; v_gene: TRBV9; abundance: .; CDR3aa: CASSGGLAGVYGELFF
j_gene: TRBJ1-2; v_gene: TRBV6-5; abundance: .; CDR3aa: CASSRQGTPNYGYTF
j_gene: TRBJ2-3; v_gene: TRBV7-9; abundance: .; CDR3aa: CASSRDYHTQYF
j_gene: TRBJ1-2; v_gene: TRBV9; abundance: .; CDR3aa: CASSGGGIHGYTF
j_gene: TRBJ2-1; v_gene: TRBV10-3; abundance: .; CDR3aa: CAIRSSGRAINEQFF
j_gene: TRBJ2-7; v_gene: TRBV27; abundance: few; CDR3aa: CASSFLGGGRREQYF
j_gene: TRBJ2-7; v_gene: TRBV11-2; abundance: .; CDR3aa: CASSLDGTTFEQYF
j_gene: TRBJ2-4; v_gene: TRBV9; abundance: .; CDR3aa: CASSPETGWVNIQYF
j_gene: TRBJ1-6; v_gene: TRBV7-9; abundance: .; CDR3aa: CASSSYDRGSPLHF
j_gene: TRBJ1-3; v_gene: TRBV11-3; abundance: .; CDR3aa: CASSLNWGNTIYF
j_gene: TRBJ2-7; v_gene: TRBV13; abundance: .; CDR3aa: CASSTSRGSSYEQYF
j_gene: TRBJ2-5; v_gene: TRBV9; abundance: few; CDR3aa: CASSVGLGLQETQYF
j_gene: TRBJ1-1; v_gene: TRBV5-4; abundance: .; CDR3aa: CASSEVPNTEAFF